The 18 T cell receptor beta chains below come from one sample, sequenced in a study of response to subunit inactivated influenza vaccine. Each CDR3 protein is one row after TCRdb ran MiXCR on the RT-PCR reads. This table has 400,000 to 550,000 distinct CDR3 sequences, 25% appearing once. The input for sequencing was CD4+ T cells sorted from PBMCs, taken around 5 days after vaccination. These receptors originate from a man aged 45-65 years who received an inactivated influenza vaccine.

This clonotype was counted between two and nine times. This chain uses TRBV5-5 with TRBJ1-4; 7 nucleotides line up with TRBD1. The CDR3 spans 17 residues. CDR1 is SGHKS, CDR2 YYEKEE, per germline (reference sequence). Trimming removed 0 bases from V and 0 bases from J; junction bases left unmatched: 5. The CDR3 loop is CASSLGTGPATNEKLFF. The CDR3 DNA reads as TGTGCCAGCAGCTTGGGGACAGGACCAGCAACTAATGAAAAACTGTTTTTT. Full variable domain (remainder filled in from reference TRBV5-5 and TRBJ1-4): DAGVTQSPTHLIKTRGQQVTLRCSPISGHKSVSWYQQVLGQGPQFIFQYYEKEERGRGNFPDRFSARQFPNYSSELNVNALLLGDSALYLCASSLGTGPATNEKLFFGSGTQLSVL.

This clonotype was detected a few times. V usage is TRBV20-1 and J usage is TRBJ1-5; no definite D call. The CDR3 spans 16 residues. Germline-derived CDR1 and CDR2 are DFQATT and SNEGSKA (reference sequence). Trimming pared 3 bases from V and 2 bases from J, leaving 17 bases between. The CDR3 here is CSASPTGGRGNQPQHF. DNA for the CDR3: TGCAGTGCTAGCCCTACGGGAGGACGTGGCAATCAGCCCCAGCATTTT.

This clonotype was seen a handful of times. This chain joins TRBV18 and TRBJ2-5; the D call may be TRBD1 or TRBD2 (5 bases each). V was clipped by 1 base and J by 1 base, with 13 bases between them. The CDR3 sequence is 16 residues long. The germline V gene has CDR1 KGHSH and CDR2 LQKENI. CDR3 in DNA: TGTGCCAGCTCACCACTTCCCGGGACGGTCCAAGAGACCCAGTACTTC. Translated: CASSPLPGTVQETQYF.

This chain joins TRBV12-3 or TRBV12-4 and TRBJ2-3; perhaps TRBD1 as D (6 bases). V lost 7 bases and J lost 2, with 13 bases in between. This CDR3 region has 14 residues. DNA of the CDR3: TGTGCCAGCACCCCAGGGGCAGTCACAGATACGCAGTATTTT. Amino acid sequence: CASTPGAVTDTQYF.

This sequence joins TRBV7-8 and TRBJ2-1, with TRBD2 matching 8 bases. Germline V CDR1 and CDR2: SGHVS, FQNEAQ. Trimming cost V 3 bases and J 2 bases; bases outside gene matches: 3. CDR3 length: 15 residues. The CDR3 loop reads CASSFSAGAYNEQFF. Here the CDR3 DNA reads TGTGCCAGCAGCTTCTCAGCGGGAGCCTACAATGAGCAGTTCTTC. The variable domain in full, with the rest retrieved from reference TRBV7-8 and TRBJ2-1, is GAGVSQSPRYKVAKRGQDVALRCDPISGHVSLFWYQQALGQGPEFLTYFQNEAQLDKSGLPSDRFFAERPEGSVSTLKIQRTQQEDSAVYLCASSFSAGAYNEQFFGPGTRLTVL.

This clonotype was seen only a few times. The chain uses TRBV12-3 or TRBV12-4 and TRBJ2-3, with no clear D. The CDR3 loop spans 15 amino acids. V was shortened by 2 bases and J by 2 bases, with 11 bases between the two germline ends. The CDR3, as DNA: TGTGCCAGCAGTTTATCCGGGCAGACCACAGATACGCAGTATTTT. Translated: CASSLSGQTTDTQYF.

CDR3 loop: CAISGTGVTDTQYF. The CDR3 DNA reads TGTGCCATCAGTGGAACAGGGGTCACAGATACGCAGTATTTT. The J gene is TRBJ2-3, the V gene TRBV10-3, with TRBD1 identical over 7 bases. The CDR3 has 14 residues. After removal of 4 bases from V and 2 bases from J, the junction contained 3 bases not matched to a gene. Germline V gene lookup returns CDR1 ENHRY and CDR2 SYGVKD.

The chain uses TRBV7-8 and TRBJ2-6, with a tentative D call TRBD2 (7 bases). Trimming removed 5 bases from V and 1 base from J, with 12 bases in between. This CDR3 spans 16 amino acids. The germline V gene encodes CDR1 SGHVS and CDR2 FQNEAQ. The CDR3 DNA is TGTGCCAGCAGCGGCAGGGGAGGGTCTGGGGCCAACGTCCTGACTTTC. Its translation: CASSGRGGSGANVLTF.

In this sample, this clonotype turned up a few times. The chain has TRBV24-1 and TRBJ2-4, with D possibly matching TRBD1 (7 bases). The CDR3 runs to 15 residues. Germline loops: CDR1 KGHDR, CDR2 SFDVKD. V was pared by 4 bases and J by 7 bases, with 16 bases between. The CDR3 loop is CATSEGGTVNNIQYF. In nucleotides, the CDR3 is TGTGCCACCAGTGAGGGCGGGACAGTAAATAACATTCAGTACTTC.

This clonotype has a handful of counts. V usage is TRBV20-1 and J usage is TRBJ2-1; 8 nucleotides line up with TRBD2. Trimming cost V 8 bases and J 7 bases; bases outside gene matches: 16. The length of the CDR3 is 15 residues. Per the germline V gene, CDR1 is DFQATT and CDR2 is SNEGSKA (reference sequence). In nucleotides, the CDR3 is TGCAGTACTGAGCCGGGACTAGTTAGGGGGAATGAGCAGTTCTTC. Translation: CSTEPGLVRGNEQFF.

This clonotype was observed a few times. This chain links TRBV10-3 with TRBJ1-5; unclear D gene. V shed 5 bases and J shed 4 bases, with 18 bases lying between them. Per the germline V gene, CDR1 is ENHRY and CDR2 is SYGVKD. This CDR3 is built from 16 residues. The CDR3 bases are TGTGCCATCAGTAGAGAAGTGGTCGGCGTAAATCAGCCCCAGCATTTT. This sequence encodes CAISREVVGVNQPQHF.

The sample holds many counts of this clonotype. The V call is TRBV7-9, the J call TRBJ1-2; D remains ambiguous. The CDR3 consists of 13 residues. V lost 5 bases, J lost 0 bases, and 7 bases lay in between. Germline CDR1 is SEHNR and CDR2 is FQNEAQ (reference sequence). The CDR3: CASSPRPNYGYTF. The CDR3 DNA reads TGTGCCAGCAGCCCTAGACCTAACTATGGCTACACCTTC.

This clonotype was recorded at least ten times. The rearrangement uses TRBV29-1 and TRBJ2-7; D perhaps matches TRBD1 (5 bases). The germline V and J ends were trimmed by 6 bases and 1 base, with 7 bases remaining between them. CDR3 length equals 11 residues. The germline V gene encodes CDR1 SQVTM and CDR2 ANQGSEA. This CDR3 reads CSVRQSYEQYF. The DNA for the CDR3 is TGCAGCGTAAGACAGTCCTACGAGCAGTACTTC.

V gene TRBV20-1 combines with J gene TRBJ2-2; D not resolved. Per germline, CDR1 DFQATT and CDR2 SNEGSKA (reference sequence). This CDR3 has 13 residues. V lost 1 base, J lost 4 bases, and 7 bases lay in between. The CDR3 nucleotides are TGCAGTGCTAGAGGTGTCAGCACCGGGGAGCTGTTTTTT. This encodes CSARGVSTGELFF.

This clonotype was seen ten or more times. The CDR3 region has the DNA TGCGCCAGCAGCTCTAGCGGCTCCTACGAGCAGTACTTC. It codes for CASSSSGSYEQYF. This chain joins TRBV5-1 and TRBJ2-7; 7 bases map to TRBD2. V lost 3 bases, J lost 0 bases, and 0 bases stayed unmatched. The CDR3 totals 13 residues. Germline V lookup: CDR1 SGHRS, CDR2 YFSETQ.

DNA for the CDR3: TGTGCCATCAAGCCAGGGGGCGGATCCTACGAGCAGTACTTC. This sequence encodes CAIKPGGGSYEQYF. The chain carries TRBV10-3 and TRBJ2-7; 8 positions agree with TRBD1. This CDR3 is 14 amino acids long. V lost 7 bases, J lost 1 base, and 6 bases stayed unmatched. CDR1 and CDR2 from the germline V gene are ENHRY and SYGVKD.

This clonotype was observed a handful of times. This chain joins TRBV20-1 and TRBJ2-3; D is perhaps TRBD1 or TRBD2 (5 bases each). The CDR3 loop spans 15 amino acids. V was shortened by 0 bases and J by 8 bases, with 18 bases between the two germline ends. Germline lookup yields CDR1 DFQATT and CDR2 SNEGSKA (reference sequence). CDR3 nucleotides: TGCAGTGCTAGAGATCAGGAGGTAGGGGCTACTACGCAGTATTTT. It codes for CSARDQEVGATTQYF.

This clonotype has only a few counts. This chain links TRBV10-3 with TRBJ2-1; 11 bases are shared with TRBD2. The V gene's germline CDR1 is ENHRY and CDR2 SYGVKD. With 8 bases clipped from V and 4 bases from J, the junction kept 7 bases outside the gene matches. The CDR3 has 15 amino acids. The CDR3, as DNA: TGTGCCATCCTTCCTAGCGGGGGGTCATACAATGAGCAGTTCTTC. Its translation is CAILPSGGSYNEQFF.